This T cell receptor (beta chain) was captured in a study of T-cell reconstitution after alpha-beta-depleted transplantation in children. This clonotype was seen more than once but under ten times. This sample's TCRbeta library carried unique molecular identifier barcodes. From the PCR reads, TCRdb called clonotypes with MiXCR, one entry per CDR3 protein. The sample lists about 610,000 distinct CDR3 sequences, about 10% occurring once. After removal of 4 bases from V and 7 bases from J, the junction contained 14 bases not matched to a gene. The CDR3 totals 15 residues. The germline V gene has CDR1 SGHRS and CDR2 YFSETQ.

The chain couples TRBV5-1 to TRBJ2-7; 7 bases are shared with TRBD2. This TCR was recovered from a human donor who donated a stem cell graft to a child with acute myeloid leukemia. This specimen consisted of PBMCs from the stem cell graft donor, obtained from the stem cell graft. CDR3 amino acids: CASSRGDPETREQYF. The CDR3 DNA reads as TGCGCCAGCAGCCGGGGGGATCCGGAAACTAGGGAGCAGTACTTC.